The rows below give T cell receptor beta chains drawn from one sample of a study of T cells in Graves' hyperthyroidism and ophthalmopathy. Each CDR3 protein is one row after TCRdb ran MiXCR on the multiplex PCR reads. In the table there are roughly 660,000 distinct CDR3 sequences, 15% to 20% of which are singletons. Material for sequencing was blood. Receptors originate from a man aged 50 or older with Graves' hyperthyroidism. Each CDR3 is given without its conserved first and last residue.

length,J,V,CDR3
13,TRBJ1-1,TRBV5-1,ASSFGQLMNTEAF
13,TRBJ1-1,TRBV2,ASSPGGGSNTEAF
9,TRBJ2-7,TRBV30,ACASYNEQY
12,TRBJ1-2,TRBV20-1,SASRQGLGYGYT
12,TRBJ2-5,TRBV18,ASSPLKGWETQY
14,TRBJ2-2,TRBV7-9,ASSLGSGEETGELF
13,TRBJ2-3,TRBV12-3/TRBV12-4,ASSLNHWTTDTQY
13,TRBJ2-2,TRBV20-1,SGLGQGISSGELF
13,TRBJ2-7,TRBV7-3,ASSRARTGYYEQY
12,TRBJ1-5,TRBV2,ASSEEGYNQPQH
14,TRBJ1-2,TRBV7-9,ASSPTTSGQGRGYT
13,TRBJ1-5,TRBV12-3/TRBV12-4,ASSFGGGYNQPQH
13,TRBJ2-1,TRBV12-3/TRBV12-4,ASRSPLSTSNEQF
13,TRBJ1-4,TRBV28,ASSLPGQGREKLF
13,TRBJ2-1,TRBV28,ASSAGGTGYNEQF
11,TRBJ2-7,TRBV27,ASSWREGYEQY
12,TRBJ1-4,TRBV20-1,SASSGTRAEKLF
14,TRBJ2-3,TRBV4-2,ASSQDVGAGTDTQY
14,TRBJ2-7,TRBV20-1,SAPYLAGVTGYEQY
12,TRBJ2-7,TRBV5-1,ASSLLSGGYEQY
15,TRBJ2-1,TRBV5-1,ASSLFSAESSYNEQF
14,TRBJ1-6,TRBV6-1,ASSEEGGQENSPLH
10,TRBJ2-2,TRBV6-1,ASRLWGGELF
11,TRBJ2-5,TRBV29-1,SVEGTVGETQY
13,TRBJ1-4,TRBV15,ATSREQGVLEKLF
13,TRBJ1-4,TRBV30,AWSGYGSTNEKLF
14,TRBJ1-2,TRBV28,ASSTGTGGMNLGYT
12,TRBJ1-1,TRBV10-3,ATTAGAENTEAF
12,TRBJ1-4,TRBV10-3,AISEGAVGEKLF